This is a list of T cell receptor beta chains from one sample in a study of T-cell reconstitution after alpha-beta-depleted transplantation in children. TCRdb reanalysed the PCR reads using MiXCR and keeps one entry per CDR3 protein. The sample includes 350,000 to 500,000 distinct CDR3 sequences, around two fifths of them seen just once. Sequences were derived from PBMCs, sampled before TCRalphabeta/CD19-depleted stem cell transplant. These receptors were obtained from a girl aged 2-10 years with aplastic anemia, due to receive a stem cell transplant. The CDR3 runs from the conserved cysteine through the conserved F or W.

cdr3_aa: CASTRGGQGTYEQYF
j_call: TRBJ2-7
v_call: TRBV6-1
cdr3_length: 15

cdr3_aa: CASSQISTGASNQPQHF
j_call: TRBJ1-5
v_call: TRBV4-2
cdr3_length: 17

cdr3_aa: CSADLGAEDTGELFF
j_call: TRBJ2-2
v_call: TRBV20-1
cdr3_length: 15

cdr3_aa: CSPNTGLADYYEQYF
j_call: TRBJ2-7
v_call: TRBV29-1
cdr3_length: 15

cdr3_aa: CASSLGTSGRAISYEQFF
j_call: TRBJ2-1
v_call: TRBV5-1
cdr3_length: 18

cdr3_aa: CASSSGGLAGLNEQFF
j_call: TRBJ2-1
v_call: TRBV6-5
cdr3_length: 16

cdr3_aa: CASSPRTGQMNTEAFF
j_call: TRBJ1-1
v_call: TRBV3-1
cdr3_length: 16

cdr3_aa: CSVRDFKSMSSYNEQFF
j_call: TRBJ2-1
v_call: TRBV29-1
cdr3_length: 17

cdr3_aa: CASSPSSGRIHEQFF
j_call: TRBJ2-1
v_call: TRBV5-1
cdr3_length: 15

cdr3_aa: CASSSPGTERRNTEAFF
j_call: TRBJ1-1
v_call: TRBV19
cdr3_length: 17

cdr3_aa: CSACGTTPYNEQFF
j_call: TRBJ2-1
v_call: TRBV20-1
cdr3_length: 14

cdr3_aa: CSARIPGGQETQYF
j_call: TRBJ2-5
v_call: TRBV20-1
cdr3_length: 14

cdr3_aa: CSARRGGSTNEKLFF
j_call: TRBJ1-4
v_call: TRBV20-1
cdr3_length: 15

cdr3_aa: CASSSRTAKNIQYF
j_call: TRBJ2-4
v_call: TRBV27
cdr3_length: 14

cdr3_aa: CASSYPRGRIAVNTGELFF
j_call: TRBJ2-2
v_call: TRBV6-2/TRBV6-3
cdr3_length: 19

cdr3_aa: CSASWREGADTQYF
j_call: TRBJ2-3
v_call: TRBV20-1
cdr3_length: 14

cdr3_aa: CASSEFPAGVIYGQPQHF
j_call: TRBJ1-5
v_call: TRBV6-1
cdr3_length: 18

cdr3_aa: CSARSPRGGQPQHF
j_call: TRBJ1-5
v_call: TRBV20-1
cdr3_length: 14

cdr3_aa: CSLSPSSYNEQFF
j_call: TRBJ2-1
v_call: TRBV29-1
cdr3_length: 13

cdr3_aa: CASSCPSGGACNEQFF
j_call: TRBJ2-1
v_call: TRBV7-2
cdr3_length: 16

cdr3_aa: CASRWSGRDTGELFF
j_call: TRBJ2-2
v_call: TRBV12-3/TRBV12-4
cdr3_length: 15

cdr3_aa: CASTPQGGLSSYNEQFF
j_call: TRBJ2-1
v_call: TRBV7-9
cdr3_length: 17

cdr3_aa: CASSLSHGPYTEAFF
j_call: TRBJ1-1
v_call: TRBV7-9
cdr3_length: 15

cdr3_aa: CASSYLEGLAGKNEQFF
j_call: TRBJ2-1
v_call: TRBV6-5
cdr3_length: 17

cdr3_aa: CSALREGYTF
j_call: TRBJ1-2
v_call: TRBV20-1
cdr3_length: 10

cdr3_aa: CATSPLTGGGETQYF
j_call: TRBJ2-5
v_call: TRBV15
cdr3_length: 15

cdr3_aa: CASSPQPTGTEAFF
j_call: TRBJ1-1
v_call: TRBV18
cdr3_length: 14

cdr3_aa: CASAGQGAYNEQFF
j_call: TRBJ2-1
v_call: TRBV5-1
cdr3_length: 14

cdr3_aa: CASSQRERKGTIYEQYF
j_call: TRBJ2-7
v_call: TRBV7-9
cdr3_length: 17

cdr3_aa: CASSARVGHNEQFF
j_call: TRBJ2-1
v_call: TRBV11-2
cdr3_length: 14

cdr3_aa: CASSLVLAGAKNIQYF
j_call: TRBJ2-4
v_call: TRBV5-1
cdr3_length: 16

cdr3_aa: CSVETSGRAGTDTQYF
j_call: TRBJ2-3
v_call: TRBV29-1
cdr3_length: 16

cdr3_aa: CASRVGGQSYEQYF
j_call: TRBJ2-7
v_call: TRBV28
cdr3_length: 14

cdr3_aa: CSALAWDRETYEQYF
j_call: TRBJ2-7
v_call: TRBV20-1
cdr3_length: 15

cdr3_aa: CSASPLTGPDYEQYF
j_call: TRBJ2-7
v_call: TRBV20-1
cdr3_length: 15

cdr3_aa: CSALRQPYEQYF
j_call: TRBJ2-7
v_call: TRBV20-1
cdr3_length: 12

cdr3_aa: CSAYHLAGGHNEQFF
j_call: TRBJ2-1
v_call: TRBV20-1
cdr3_length: 15

cdr3_aa: CASSYLRARTSSNEQFF
j_call: TRBJ2-1
v_call: TRBV6-2/TRBV6-3
cdr3_length: 17

cdr3_aa: CSSSFQKAGKNQPQHF
j_call: TRBJ1-5
v_call: TRBV7-2
cdr3_length: 16

cdr3_aa: CAISIPAGLADTDTQYF
j_call: TRBJ2-3
v_call: TRBV5-1
cdr3_length: 17

cdr3_aa: CASSPDRETEQYF
j_call: TRBJ2-7
v_call: TRBV5-1
cdr3_length: 13

cdr3_aa: CAWEVLVTATGDEDGYTF
j_call: TRBJ1-2
v_call: TRBV30
cdr3_length: 18

cdr3_aa: CASSLRGGWDQPQHF
j_call: TRBJ1-5
v_call: TRBV5-5
cdr3_length: 15

cdr3_aa: CASSPVWDLTDTQYF
j_call: TRBJ2-3
v_call: TRBV7-9
cdr3_length: 15

cdr3_aa: CASSPRIAGGPTDTQYF
j_call: TRBJ2-3
v_call: TRBV7-3
cdr3_length: 17

cdr3_aa: CAWSVLGGPTNTGELFF
j_call: TRBJ2-2
v_call: TRBV30
cdr3_length: 17

cdr3_aa: CASSRKGGDTQYF
j_call: TRBJ2-3
v_call: TRBV4-2
cdr3_length: 13

cdr3_aa: CASSVRWTDTQYF
j_call: TRBJ2-3
v_call: TRBV27
cdr3_length: 13

cdr3_aa: CAISLSAPQDTQYF
j_call: TRBJ2-3
v_call: TRBV10-3
cdr3_length: 14

cdr3_aa: CASSPRDFSYNEQFF
j_call: TRBJ2-1
v_call: TRBV5-1
cdr3_length: 15

cdr3_aa: CASSPRDYSYNEQFF
j_call: TRBJ2-1
v_call: TRBV13
cdr3_length: 15

cdr3_aa: CSGGNSGANVLTF
j_call: TRBJ2-6
v_call: TRBV29-1
cdr3_length: 13

cdr3_aa: CSARDGGSRDVIQETQYF
j_call: TRBJ2-5
v_call: TRBV20-1
cdr3_length: 18

cdr3_aa: CASSQYGTSGAADTQYF
j_call: TRBJ2-3
v_call: TRBV4-1
cdr3_length: 17

cdr3_aa: CASRARQGGSNQPQHF
j_call: TRBJ1-5
v_call: TRBV12-3/TRBV12-4
cdr3_length: 16